This is a list of T cell receptor beta chains from one sample in a study of CD8 T cells in Susac syndrome. MiXCR, applied by TCRdb to the immunoSEQ multiplex PCR reads, yields one record per CDR3 protein. The data hold approximately 210,000 distinct CDR3 sequences, with around 96% observed a single time. The sample comprised CD4+ T cells from PBMCs. Receptors were obtained from a human donor with multiple sclerosis. Both conserved end residues are trimmed from each CDR3.

cdr3_length v_call cdr3_aa
14 TRBV7-8 ASSFWLGVSTDTQY
10 TRBV28 ASSLVADTQY
14 TRBV11-3 ASSLGWREGTGELF
12 TRBV20-1 SARSTGSYNEQF
9 TRBV27 ASRRSGEAF
12 TRBV2 ASSRTLSTDTQY
11 TRBV11-3 ASSLGPDNEQF
13 TRBV7-9 ASSPQPGGQETQY
14 TRBV28 ASSPQWGGSYNEQF
11 TRBV5-6 ASTRHRSYEQY
12 TRBV2 ASSVRRRDTEAF
14 TRBV18 ASSPNSGTDNSPLH
15 TRBV3-1 ASSQVSILAGADTQY
14 TRBV9 ASSVAGAGTVPEQY
14 TRBV5-1 ASSLEGTSGRHEQF
16 TRBV2 ASSLLVIGALSGDTQY
13 TRBV20-1 SARGEGQGNYGYT
14 TRBV2 ASRKEGGPSNQPQH
16 TRBV27 ASSLRPRGTSSTDTQY
14 TRBV11-2 ASSSDGWKQVYEQY
13 TRBV5-1 ASSLAFFGTLGYT
11 TRBV20-1 SAPGGTGYEQY
14 TRBV23-1 ASGIWRGGRGYGYT
15 TRBV4-2 ASSQGAGGVGQETQY
10 TRBV20-1 SARDVIPEQY
13 TRBV7-9 ASSLPGQGSGELF
12 TRBV20-1 SARPGTGNYEQY
13 TRBV13 ASSYWTSGSAEQF
14 TRBV27 ASSFSGGLAKNIQY
14 TRBV7-9 ASSSGLAGYTDTQY
11 TRBV29-1 SVTPGPEGEQY
16 TRBV5-1 ASSLDVAGDSGANVLT
12 TRBV7-9 ASSFPEASYEQY
12 TRBV27 ASRREGSGNEQF
11 TRBV5-1 ASRLSEAGEQY
15 TRBV7-9 ASSLGGLAGHYNEQF
12 TRBV29-1 SVKGQRMNTEAF
11 TRBV25-1 ASSDQVVDTQY
12 TRBV20-1 SATKTGQGNGYT
12 TRBV28 ASNGLAGYNEQF
13 TRBV6-6 ATYSARGPYNEQF
13 TRBV6-5 ASRSRDRGPYEQY
13 TRBV9 ASSVGIVNTDTQY
11 TRBV29-1 SARTASNTEVF
11 TRBV25-1 ASSVNSNTEAF
11 TRBV3-1 ASSPGSRGEQY
17 TRBV10-3 AISRTSGGARILQETQY
12 TRBV10-2 ASSSGTAPYGYT
14 TRBV12-5 ASGLVLGRGKSEQF
12 TRBV3-1 ASSPPGRTNGYT
13 TRBV9 ASSTLGGGGDTQY
12 TRBV3-1 ASSHSRVGTEAF
10 TRBV30 AFRDRHYEQY
12 TRBV27 ASSPGTSADEQF